The 22 T cell receptor beta chains listed next were all sequenced from one sample in a study of blood T cells in healthy people across ages. It was with a sample-barcoded 5' primer and a J-beta primer mix that a second PCR of roughly 6 to 11 cycles was run. Each CDR3 protein is one row after TCRdb ran MiXCR on the 5' RACE reads. The sample consists of approximately 1.5 million distinct CDR3 sequences, about 42% of them appearing once. Specimen: blood. The receptors were sampled from a woman aged 18-29 years in good health.

The genes are TRBV6-1 and TRBJ2-6, with D possibly matching TRBD2 (5 bases). Germline V gene sequence: CDR1 MNHNS, CDR2 SASEGT. This CDR3 spans 15 amino acids. V was trimmed by 3 bases and J by 0 bases, leaving 6 bases between them. DNA of the CDR3: TGTGCCAGCAGTGAGAGGGACTCTGGGGCCAACGTCCTGACTTTC. Amino acids: CASSERDSGANVLTF.

This clonotype was picked up a small number of times. This rearrangement joins TRBV5-1 to TRBJ2-2, with unresolved D. Germline V gives CDR1 SGHRS, CDR2 YFSETQ. Trimming left V 4 bases short and J 1 base short, with 8 bases between. This CDR3 has 14 residues. CDR3 in DNA: TGCGCCAGCAGCCCAGCGCTGAACACCGGGGAGCTGTTTTTT. This gives the protein CASSPALNTGELFF.

This sequence joins TRBV20-1 and TRBJ2-3, with 10 bases fitting TRBD2. Trimming took 6 bases from V and 4 from J; bases not matched to a gene: 4. Germline lookup yields CDR1 DFQATT and CDR2 SNEGSKA (reference sequence). CDR3 length: 13 residues. The CDR3: CSAASGSPDTQYF. As DNA, the CDR3 is TGCAGTGCCGCTAGCGGGAGCCCAGATACGCAGTATTTT.

Concerning this clonotype: One end of the junction fails to match germline, which may point to a read error. The V call is TRBV4-3, the J call TRBJ2-1; 15 bases fit TRBD2. Germline CDR1 reads LGHNA; CDR2 reads YSLEER. The CDR3 runs 19 residues. This CDR3 is CASSQGTSGGASSYNVQFF. The CDR3, as DNA: TGCGCCAGCAGCCAAGGGACTAGCGGGGGGGCGAGCTCCTACAATGTGCAGTTCTTC.

This chain links TRBV7-8 with TRBJ2-4; possible D gene TRBD1, 6 bases. CDR1 is SGHVS, CDR2 FQNEAQ, per germline. This CDR3 comprises 16 residues. Trimming took 2 bases from V and 1 from J, leaving 12 bases between them. The CDR3 region is CASSLFTGRAKNIQYF. The CDR3, as DNA: TGTGCCAGCAGCTTATTCACAGGGCGGGCCAAAAACATTCAGTACTTC.

The rearrangement uses TRBV4-1 and TRBJ2-1; TRBD2 matches at 7 bases. Unmatched junction bases numbered 14, after V lost 2 bases and J lost 4 bases. The germline CDR1 and CDR2 sequences are MGHRA and YSYEKL. There are 18 residues in the CDR3. The CDR3 loop reads CASSQTVIGARGYNEQFF. For the CDR3, the DNA is TGCGCCAGCAGCCAAACAGTAATCGGGGCGCGGGGGTACAATGAGCAGTTCTTC.

As regards this clonotype: One end of the junction does not line up with germline, which may come from a read error. The gene calls are TRBV10-2 and TRBJ1-6, with D maybe TRBD1 (5 bases). This CDR3 comprises 11 residues. CDR1 and CDR2 from the germline V gene are WSHSY and SAAADI. Written as DNA, the CDR3 is TGCGTCAGCAGTGTGAACAGGCGCCTCCACTTT. This translates into CVSSVNRRLHF.

The V gene is TRBV6-5, the J gene TRBJ1-2; 7 bases are shared with TRBD1. The CDR3 runs to 13 residues. The ends lost 4 bases at V and 4 bases at J; junction bases unmatched: 3. In germline, CDR1 is MNHEY, CDR2 SVGAGI. CDR3 DNA sequence: TGTGCCAGCAGTTCCGCAGGGGGCTATGGCTACACCTTC. Translation: CASSSAGGYGYTF.

V is TRBV4-1 and J is TRBJ1-2, with D perhaps TRBD1 (5 bases). This CDR3 contains 17 residues. Deletions cut 4 bases from V and 1 base from J, with 19 bases between. The germline gives CDR1 MGHRA, CDR2 YSYEKL. The CDR3 region has the DNA TGCGCCAGCAGCCGACCCCCGGGGGGGGAAGGTAACTATGGCTACACCTTC. Protein: CASSRPPGGEGNYGYTF.

This clonotype was picked up a small number of times. Written as DNA, the CDR3 is TGCGCCAGCAGCCAAGATCCGGGTGTCCCAATAGGCGAAAAACTGTTTTTT. It is translated as CASSQDPGVPIGEKLFF. J is TRBJ1-4 and V is TRBV4-3, with D hard to call. The germline V and J ends were trimmed by 0 bases and 8 bases, with 19 bases remaining between them. The CDR3 totals 17 residues. Germline values: CDR1 LGHNA, CDR2 YSLEER.

This clonotype has a count of ten or more. Being one base from a much bigger clone, this may be a read error. The gene calls are TRBV29-1 and TRBJ2-5; TRBD1 aligns across 7 bases. The CDR3 is 13 amino acids. CDR1 is SQVTM, CDR2 ANQGSEA, per germline. V was pared by 6 bases and J by 11 bases, with 15 bases of the junction left unmatched. In DNA form, the CDR3 reads TGCAGCGTCGGGACAGATCTTTACAATGAGCAGTACTTC. Amino acids: CSVGTDLYNEQYF. Using reference TRBV29-1 and TRBJ2-5 for the parts outside the CDR3, the full variable domain is SAVISQKPSRDICQRGTSLTIQCQVDSQVTMMFWYRQQPGQSLTLIATANQGSEATYESGFVIDKFPISRPNLTFSTLTVSNMSPEDSSIYLCSVGTDLYNEQYFGPGTRLLVL.

J is TRBJ1-5 and V is TRBV15, with a weak D call TRBD1 (6 bases). With 3 bases removed from V and 1 base from J, the gap between germline ends came to 16 bases. Germline CDR1 and CDR2: LNHNV and YYDKDF (reference sequence). This CDR3 region has 17 residues. The CDR3 region is CATSSELQGKSNQPQHF. The CDR3 DNA sequence: TGTGCCACCAGCAGTGAACTTCAGGGGAAGAGCAATCAGCCCCAGCATTTT.

This rearrangement joins TRBV3-1 to TRBJ2-1; D might be TRBD2 (5 bases). V was clipped by 0 bases and J by 3 bases, with 12 bases between them. Germline lookup yields CDR1 LGHDT and CDR2 YNNKEL (reference sequence). This CDR3 is built from 16 residues. This chain's CDR3 is CASSQEGRRYYNEQFF. In DNA form, the CDR3 reads TGTGCCAGCAGCCAAGAAGGGAGACGCTACTACAATGAGCAGTTCTTC.

V is TRBV25-1 and J is TRBJ2-1, with a possible D match to TRBD1 (5 bases). Trimming removed 8 bases from V and 1 base from J, with 15 bases in between. From germline, CDR1 is MGHDK and CDR2 SYGVNS. The CDR3 runs to 15 residues. This chain's CDR3 is CASQGFSGSYNEQFF. DNA of the CDR3: TGTGCCAGCCAGGGATTCTCAGGGTCCTACAATGAGCAGTTCTTC.

This chain connects TRBV5-1 to TRBJ2-5, with 10 bases matching TRBD1. With 4 bases clipped from V and 5 bases from J, the junction kept 8 bases outside the gene matches. The CDR3 has 15 amino acids. Per germline, CDR1 SGHRS and CDR2 YFSETQ. CDR3 sequence: CASSGGQGYSETQYF. In DNA form, the CDR3 reads TGCGCCAGCAGCGGGGGACAGGGGTATTCGGAGACCCAGTACTTC.

This clonotype was observed a handful of times. The V gene is TRBV7-2, the J gene TRBJ2-5; no definite D call. This CDR3 comprises 13 residues. Germline-derived CDR1 and CDR2 are SGHTA and FQGNSA. Trimming removed 5 bases at V and 2 bases at J, with 9 bases between. The CDR3 spells CASSRSEQETQYF. The CDR3 nucleotides are TGTGCCAGCAGCCGCAGCGAGCAAGAGACCCAGTACTTC.

This rearrangement joins TRBV29-1 to TRBJ2-1, with 7 bases that match TRBD2. V shed 5 bases and J 6 bases; nucleotides not matched to a gene: 10. CDR1 is SQVTM, CDR2 ANQGSEA, per germline. The CDR3 length is 14 residues. The CDR3 DNA follows: TGCAGCGTTAGGGGACTAACCGCGGGCAATGAGCAGTTCTTC. Translating gives CSVRGLTAGNEQFF.

Points on this clonotype: At one end, the junction sequence differs from germline, possibly due to a read error. The rearrangement links TRBV30 to TRBJ1-2; D perhaps matches TRBD1 (6 bases). In germline, CDR1 is GTSNPN, CDR2 SVGIG (reference sequence). This CDR3 is built from 12 residues. CDR3 loop: CAWSQGGNGYTF. CDR3 nucleotide sequence: TGCGCCTGGAGTCAAGGGGGTAATGGCTACACCTTC.

The chain joins TRBV28 to TRBJ2-5; 10 nucleotides line up with TRBD1. The trim removed 6 bases at V and 5 bases at J, leaving 3 bases unmatched. The CDR3 contains 13 residues. Germline values: CDR1 MDHEN, CDR2 SYDVKM. The CDR3 bases are TGTGCCAGCAGGACAGGGGGCCCTGAGACCCAGTACTTC. Translation gives CASRTGGPETQYF.

The chain joins TRBV4-1 to TRBJ2-5; D gene uncertain. Trimming removed 2 bases from V and 5 bases from J, with 9 bases in between. The CDR3 is 13 amino acids. Germline V gene lookup returns CDR1 MGHRA and CDR2 YSYEKL. The CDR3 spells CASSQPARETQYF. The CDR3 DNA reads as TGCGCCAGCAGCCAACCGGCTCGCGAGACCCAGTACTTC.

V usage is TRBV4-1 and J usage is TRBJ1-2; 9 bases match TRBD1. With V trimmed by 0 bases and J by 7 bases, 9 bases remained unmatched. The germline CDR1 and CDR2 sequences are MGHRA and YSYEKL. The CDR3 runs to 16 residues. The CDR3 loop is CASSQDLNRGRSGYTF. The CDR3 region has the DNA TGCGCCAGCAGCCAAGATCTGAACAGGGGGCGAAGTGGCTACACCTTC.

The gene calls are TRBV27 and TRBJ1-2; the D gene is possibly TRBD1 (5 bases). Between the trimmed V and J ends, which lost 5 bases and 3 bases, there was a span of 13 bases. Germline values: CDR1 MNHEY, CDR2 SMNVEV (reference sequence). The CDR3 runs to 14 residues. The CDR3 DNA reads as TGTGCCAGCAGTCTCCGGGACGGCTACTATGGCTACACCTTC. Translation gives CASSLRDGYYGYTF.